The clone carrying this TCR beta chain occurred a few times. The antigen is unknown. CDR3 size: 15 residues. From germline, CDR1 is SNHLY and CDR2 FYNNEI. V lost 2 bases to trimming and J lost 8 bases; unmatched junction nucleotides: 9. The sample is drawn from a study of cytomegalovirus exposure and HLA in healthy donors. Study observations and caveats: Analysis was carried out at a later point, and it linked a missense DCLRE1C variant to TCR beta V- and J-gene trimming. Among the CMV-associated chains, three were confirmed in vitro as specific for CMV antigens. Donors were assumed by presence/absence analyses to have roughly uniform sequencing depth.

PCR amplification relied on 60 Vbeta primers (plus 13 Jbeta primers). Profiling relied on immunoSEQ multiplex PCR, and the TCRdb table lists in-frame clones only, not all of them. The sample lists 55,000 to 85,000 clones, roughly 68% occurring once. The V gene is TRBV2, the J gene TRBJ1-5; TRBD1 matches at 7 bases. This TCR was recovered from a woman aged 45-59 years in good health and CMV-seronegative. Specimen: PBMCs. CDR3 in amino acids: CASSERQGVVKPQHF. In DNA, the CDR3 is TGTGCCAGCAGTGAAAGGCAGGGGGTAGTGAAGCCCCAGCATTTT.